Included here is one T cell receptor beta chain sequence, with context. The data derive from a study of ipilimumab plus nivolumab after autologous stem cell transplantation. Through week 26, nivolumab 3 mg/kg IV was given weeks 1, 4, 7, 10, then biweekly. Germline lookup yields CDR1 WSHSY and CDR2 SAAADI. V was cut by 5 bases and J by 0 bases, with 11 bases left in between. The CDR3 spans 14 residues. Libraries were prepared by immunoSEQ multiplex PCR; TCRdb keeps only in-frame clonotypes and omits some of them. The sample shows over 15,000 clones, around 85% of them seen only once. The chain is built from TRBV10-2 and TRBJ2-7; possible D gene TRBD1, 5 bases. Sequencing was performed on PBMCs, taken in a trial of ipilimumab plus nivolumab as post-transplant consolidation. The sequence was collected from a male donor with diffuse large B-cell lymphoma. The CDR3 loop reads CASSSTESSYEQYF. In DNA, the CDR3 is TGCGCCAGCAGTTCGACAGAAAGCTCCTACGAGCAGTACTTC.